The clone carrying this T cell receptor beta chain was observed a handful of times. This CDR3 contains 14 residues. The germline gives CDR1 SNHLY, CDR2 FYNNEI. V was pared by 3 bases and J by 4 bases, with 11 bases between. The entry originates in a study of cytotoxic CD8 clonotypes in ibrutinib-treated CLL. Generated by immunoSEQ multiplex PCR, the TCRdb table keeps only in-frame clones and is missing some. The sample lists 190,000 or so clones, roughly 72% occurring once. The source was PBMCs, collected after 24 months of ibrutinib treatment. This TCR came from a human donor with chronic lymphocytic leukemia. The J gene is TRBJ2-3, the V gene TRBV2, with a possible D match to TRBD2 (5 bases). CDR3 protein: CASSERVAPDTQYF. Written as DNA, the CDR3 is TGTGCCAGCAGTGAGCGGGTAGCGCCAGATACGCAGTATTTT.